The 27 T cell receptor beta chains reported below all come from one sample, sequenced in a study of blood T cells in healthy people across ages. For the second PCR, which ran for about 6 to 11 cycles, a sample-barcoded 5' primer and a J-beta primer mix were used. One entry per CDR3 protein results from TCRdb running MiXCR on the 5' RACE reads. Of some 550,000 distinct CDR3 sequences listed, roughly 43% are singletons. Sample: blood. The receptors stem from an elderly man in good health.

CDR3 in amino acids: CASSYVASGRDTQYF. CDR3 nucleotides: TGTGCCAGCAGTTATGTGGCTAGCGGGAGGGATACGCAGTATTTT. This chain links TRBV6-5 with TRBJ2-3, with 11 bases matching TRBD2. Germline V gene lookup returns CDR1 MNHEY and CDR2 SVGAGI. The CDR3 sequence is 15 residues long. The ends lost 3 bases at V and 6 bases at J; junction bases unmatched: 5.

This clonotype was seen only a few times. The V gene is TRBV15, the J gene TRBJ2-7; the D gene is possibly TRBD1 (6 bases). V lost 1 base to trimming and J lost 4 bases, with 14 bases between them. CDR1 and CDR2 from the germline V gene are LNHNV and YYDKDF (reference sequence). The CDR3 spans 15 residues. The CDR3 DNA is TGTGCCACCAGCAGAGTCACCCCGGACAGATACGAGCAGTACTTC. Residues: CATSRVTPDRYEQYF.

This clonotype was recorded a few times. The J gene is TRBJ1-2, the V gene TRBV10-3, with D uncertain. The V gene lost 3 bases and the J gene lost 8 bases, with 13 bases spanning the gap. Looked up from germline, CDR1 is ENHRY and CDR2 is SYGVKD. This CDR3 has 13 residues. CDR3 in DNA: TGTGCCATCAGTGATCCGGGGAGGGCCGGCTACACCTTC. Protein: CAISDPGRAGYTF.

The sample holds a few counts of this clonotype. The chain is built from TRBV27 and TRBJ2-1, with 11 bases fitting TRBD1. The germline gives CDR1 MNHEY, CDR2 SMNVEV (reference sequence). The CDR3 is made up of 16 amino acids. Germline trimming cut 3 bases from V and 4 bases from J; bases unmatched to any gene: 5. The CDR3 is CASSFVGQGAYNEQFF. In DNA, the CDR3 is TGTGCCAGCAGTTTCGTAGGACAGGGGGCATACAATGAGCAGTTCTTC.

The chain carries TRBV11-1 and TRBJ2-1; 8 nucleotides line up with TRBD2. Germline values: CDR1 SGHAT, CDR2 FQDESV (reference sequence). This CDR3 region has 15 residues. Trimming took 4 bases from V and 7 from J; bases not matched to a gene: 9. CDR3 nucleotides: TGTGCCAGCAGCTCCCGGACTAGCCTTCATAATGAGCAGTTCTTC. It encodes CASSSRTSLHNEQFF.

V gene TRBV15 combines with J gene TRBJ2-7, with D uncertain. Germline V gene sequence: CDR1 LNHNV, CDR2 YYDKDF (reference sequence). V was trimmed by 0 bases and J by 6 bases, leaving 6 bases between them. The CDR3 is 12 amino acids. CDR3 residues: CATSREGPEQYF. The CDR3 DNA follows: TGTGCCACCAGCAGAGAGGGTCCCGAGCAGTACTTC. Using reference TRBV15 and TRBJ2-7 for the parts outside the CDR3, the full variable domain is DAMVIQNPRYQVTQFGKPVTLSCSQTLNHNVMYWYQQKSSQAPKLLFHYYDKDFNNEADTPDNFQSRRPNTSFCFLDIRSPGLGDTAMYLCATSREGPEQYFGPGTRLTVT.

V gene TRBV20-1 combines with J gene TRBJ2-3; 9 bases line up with TRBD1. Germline V gene lookup returns CDR1 DFQATT and CDR2 SNEGSKA (reference sequence). The V and J ends lost 8 bases and 3 bases, in that order; junction bases with no gene match: 9. The CDR3 is 14 amino acids. CDR3 nucleotides: TGCAGTACATCCGGGACAGGGTGGACAGATACGCAGTATTTT. It specifies CSTSGTGWTDTQYF.

J is TRBJ2-3 and V is TRBV20-1, with 12 positions matching TRBD2. The CDR3 length is 13 residues. In germline, CDR1 is DFQATT, CDR2 SNEGSKA (reference sequence). V shed 6 bases, J shed 6 bases, and the junction held 4 bases outside the gene matches. CDR3 sequence reads: CSAGLAGRDTQYF. The CDR3 DNA reads TGCAGTGCCGGACTAGCGGGAAGGGATACGCAGTATTTT.

The chain joins TRBV11-2 to TRBJ2-1; D remains ambiguous. V lost 6 bases, J lost 4 bases, and 16 bases lay in between. From germline, CDR1 is SGHAT and CDR2 FQNNGV. The CDR3 loop spans 15 amino acids. In nucleotides, the CDR3 is TGTGCCAGCAGTCGGGCCTTTTCCTCATACAATGAGCAGTTCTTC. Translated, it gives CASSRAFSSYNEQFF.

This clonotype was seen more than once but under ten times. The CDR3 coding sequence is TGCAGTGCTAGAGTCGCGGGGAGGACTATTCTCTACGAGCAGTACTTC. Translating it yields CSARVAGRTILYEQYF. The gene calls are TRBV20-1 and TRBJ2-7; D is possibly TRBD2 (6 bases). V was shortened by 1 base and J by 3 bases, with 19 bases between the two germline ends. The germline CDR1 and CDR2 sequences are DFQATT and SNEGSKA (reference sequence). The CDR3 is 16 residues long.

The chain's CDR3 is CAWSVRGQGNQPQHF. In DNA form, the CDR3 reads TGTGCCTGGAGTGTACGGGGACAGGGAAATCAGCCCCAGCATTTT. The chain carries TRBV30 and TRBJ1-5, with 9 bases that match TRBD1. CDR3 size: 15 residues. Germline trimming cut 0 bases from V and 4 bases from J; bases unmatched to any gene: 4. Germline CDR1 GTSNPN, CDR2 SVGIG (reference sequence).

The V and J genes are TRBV29-1 and TRBJ1-2; D remains unclear. Germline V gene lookup returns CDR1 SQVTM and CDR2 ANQGSEA. V lost 6 bases to trimming and J lost 8 bases, with 16 bases between them. The CDR3 loop spans 12 amino acids. This CDR3 reads CSVRTPPVGYTF. The CDR3 bases are TGCAGCGTAAGAACACCCCCGGTAGGCTACACCTTC.

At least ten counts were recorded for this clonotype. The rearrangement links TRBV20-1 to TRBJ2-1, with 13 positions matching TRBD2. This CDR3 region has 17 residues. CDR1 is DFQATT, CDR2 SNEGSKA, per germline (reference sequence). After removal of 4 bases from V and 0 bases from J, the junction contained 6 bases not matched to a gene. CDR3 in amino acids: CSATGTSGDLSYNEQFF. The CDR3 DNA is TGCAGTGCTACCGGGACTAGCGGGGATCTCTCCTACAATGAGCAGTTCTTC.

This clonotype was observed a handful of times. The V and J genes are TRBV4-1 and TRBJ2-1; no reliable D call. The V gene's germline CDR1 is MGHRA and CDR2 YSYEKL. V was cut by 4 bases and J by 0 bases, with 16 bases left in between. The CDR3 spans 17 residues. The CDR3 sequence is CASSPPKVMASYNEQFF. CDR3 nucleotides: TGCGCCAGCAGCCCACCGAAAGTAATGGCCTCCTACAATGAGCAGTTCTTC.

This chain connects TRBV29-1 to TRBJ2-1; 11 bases line up with TRBD2. Trimming at V came to 7 bases and at J to 7 bases, leaving 12 bases not matched to a gene. In germline, CDR1 is SQVTM, CDR2 ANQGSEA. The CDR3 sequence is 15 residues long. This chain's CDR3 is CSAGSSGRGSNEQFF. The DNA for the CDR3 is TGCAGCGCTGGGAGTAGCGGGAGGGGGTCAAATGAGCAGTTCTTC.

There are a few counts of this clonotype. The chain recombines TRBV29-1 with TRBJ2-1; 7 bases fit TRBD2. The germline gives CDR1 SQVTM, CDR2 ANQGSEA. With V trimmed by 4 bases and J by 4 bases, 10 bases remained unmatched. This CDR3 contains 15 residues. Here the CDR3 reads CSVGLGGFRYNEQFF. In DNA form, the CDR3 reads TGCAGCGTTGGGCTGGGGGGGTTCCGGTACAATGAGCAGTTCTTC.

The chain links TRBV6-5 to TRBJ2-1, with a weak D call TRBD2 (6 bases). Trimming stripped 8 bases from V and 13 bases from J, with 27 bases between. The CDR3 runs to 15 residues. CDR1 is MNHEY, CDR2 SVGAGI, per germline. The CDR3 bases are TGTGCCAGCTCTAGGAGGGTGATGATGCGAGAGACCCAGTTCTTC. Translation gives CASSRRVMMRETQFF.

V gene TRBV12-3 or TRBV12-4 combines with J gene TRBJ2-7, with no clear D. V was cut by 1 base and J by 7 bases, with 14 bases left in between. This CDR3 is 14 amino acids long. CDR3 protein: CASSLETGVREQYF. The CDR3 coding sequence is TGTGCCAGCAGTTTAGAGACCGGAGTAAGAGAGCAGTACTTC.

This clonotype was seen more than once but under ten times. The chain is built from TRBV7-9 and TRBJ1-2, with D possibly matching TRBD1 (6 bases). The V gene's germline CDR1 is SEHNR and CDR2 FQNEAQ (reference sequence). The CDR3 spans 15 residues. Between the trimmed V and J ends, which lost 5 bases and 5 bases, there was a span of 18 bases. CDR3 sequence reads: CASSNPEGVFYGYTF. CDR3 in DNA: TGTGCCAGCAGCAACCCCGAGGGGGTATTTTATGGCTACACCTTC.

J is TRBJ1-5 and V is TRBV29-1; D perhaps matches TRBD1 (6 bases). This CDR3 region has 13 residues. Germline V gene data show CDR1 as SQVTM and CDR2 as ANQGSEA. Trimming took 4 bases from V and 6 from J, leaving 13 bases between them. CDR3 nucleotides: TGCAGCGTTGGGTTCGGGGGCGGTCAGCCCCAGCATTTT. It yields the protein CSVGFGGGQPQHF.

This clonotype has just a few counts. The chain has TRBV7-2 and TRBJ2-1; weak D call: TRBD2 (6 bases). V lost 4 bases to trimming and J lost 12 bases, with 28 bases between them. CDR1 and CDR2 from the germline V gene are SGHTA and FQGNSA. The length of the CDR3 is 17 residues. This CDR3 is CASSSTIGGGVLRPQFF. In DNA, the CDR3 is TGTGCCAGCAGCTCGACTATCGGGGGTGGGGTCCTTCGCCCGCAGTTCTTC.

This clonotype was observed a handful of times. The V and J genes are TRBV7-9 and TRBJ2-3; D is unclear. V gave up 1 base and J gave up 2 bases, with 22 bases separating them. The V gene's germline CDR1 is SEHNR and CDR2 FQNEAQ (reference sequence). The CDR3 contains 19 residues. CDR3 sequence reads: CASSLGGWGPPDITDTQYF. DNA of the CDR3: TGTGCCAGCAGCTTAGGTGGATGGGGTCCCCCCGACATCACAGATACGCAGTATTTT. Full variable domain (outside the CDR3, taken from reference TRBV7-9 and TRBJ2-3): DTGVSQNPRHKITKRGQNVTFRCDPISEHNRLYWYRQTLGQGPEFLTYFQNEAQLEKSRLLSDRFSAERPKGSFSTLEIQRTEQGDSAMYLCASSLGGWGPPDITDTQYFGPGTRLTVL.

This clonotype occurred a few times. The CDR3 protein is CASSLDGHTEAFF. CDR3 DNA sequence: TGTGCCAGCAGCTTGGACGGGCACACTGAAGCTTTCTTT. The chain joins TRBV7-9 to TRBJ1-1; D remains ambiguous. V was trimmed by 3 bases and J by 3 bases, leaving 8 bases between them. CDR3 length: 13 amino acids. Per the germline V gene, CDR1 is SEHNR and CDR2 is FQNEAQ (reference sequence).

The V gene is TRBV11-2, the J gene TRBJ2-7; D ambiguous. CDR3 length: 14 amino acids. CDR1 and CDR2 (germline): SGHAT, FQNNGV. V shed 0 bases and J shed 2 bases, with 8 bases lying between them. The CDR3 protein is CASSLEGVTYEQYF. The CDR3 nucleotides read TGTGCCAGCAGCTTAGAAGGTGTTACCTACGAGCAGTACTTC.

V gene TRBV7-6 combines with J gene TRBJ2-3; the match to TRBD2 covers 10 bases. This CDR3 spans 16 amino acids. Germline CDR1 SGHVS, CDR2 FNYEAQ. V lost 2 bases and J lost 4; bases outside the gene matches: 6. The CDR3: CASSLTTSGAADTQYF. DNA of the CDR3: TGTGCCAGCAGCTTAACTACTAGCGGGGCTGCAGATACGCAGTATTTT. Filled out from reference TRBV7-6 and TRBJ2-3, the complete variable domain reads GAGVSQSPRYKVTKRGQDVALRCDPISGHVSLYWYRQALGQGPEFLTYFNYEAQQDKSGLPNDRFSAERPEGSISTLTIQRTEQRDSAMYRCASSLTTSGAADTQYFGPGTRLTVL.

This clonotype came up a few times. The rearrangement links TRBV20-1 to TRBJ1-1, with 7 bases aligning to TRBD1. CDR1 is DFQATT and CDR2 is SNEGSKA in the germline V gene (reference sequence). This CDR3 has 11 residues. Trimming removed 5 bases from V and 11 bases from J; junction bases left unmatched: 8. CDR3 coding DNA: TGCAGTGCTTACCGAGACAGGGTTGCTTTCTTT. This sequence encodes CSAYRDRVAFF.

In this sample, this clonotype turned up a few times. This chain uses TRBV20-1 with TRBJ1-1; D is unclear. Trimming pared 5 bases from V and 3 bases from J, leaving 10 bases between. The CDR3 has 12 amino acids. The germline V gene encodes CDR1 DFQATT and CDR2 SNEGSKA (reference sequence). DNA of the CDR3: TGCAGTGCTGCAACCTTATACACTGAAGCTTTCTTT. Its protein product is CSAATLYTEAFF.